Listed below are T cell receptor beta chains from one sample, sequenced in a study of CXCR3-negative and CXCR3-positive naive CD8 T cells. TCRdb reanalyzed the 5' RACE reads, giving one entry per CDR3 protein sequence and no DNA. This table holds 70,000 to 100,000 distinct CDR3 sequences. Sequenced input: naive CXCR3- CD8+ T cells from blood. The receptors come from a human donor in good health. Some clones in this sample may be carry-over from other donors' samples. CDR3s include the opening cysteine and the closing phenylalanine or tryptophan.

V,J,CDR3
TRBV15,TRBJ2-1,CATSRDGNEQFF
TRBV15,TRBJ1-4,CATSRGPESEKLFF
TRBV25-1,TRBJ2-1,CASSVAGGGRNNEQFF
TRBV9,TRBJ2-1,CASSPGTFEQFF
TRBV5-5,TRBJ1-1,CASSLAWAANTEAFF
TRBV29-1,TRBJ2-7,CSVRDRGNLYEQYF
TRBV11-2,TRBJ2-1,CASSWLADPNNEQFF
TRBV5-1,TRBJ2-3,CASSLEPLAGADTQYF
TRBV29-1,TRBJ2-1,CSVALAGSYNEQFF
TRBV19,TRBJ1-6,CASSEVQYYNSPLHF
TRBV10-2,TRBJ1-5,CASSESQGAVNQPQHF
TRBV14,TRBJ1-1,CASSLDGLNTEAFF
TRBV2,TRBJ2-2,CASSAGLGGELFF
TRBV29-1,TRBJ2-3,CSVEGTGTSADTQYF
TRBV29-1,TRBJ2-5,CNVEMAGGQETQYF
TRBV20-1,TRBJ2-7,CSARWGNEQYF
TRBV3-1,TRBJ2-7,CASSQGLAVSYEQYF
TRBV12-5,TRBJ1-1,CASGQPTGDGPAFF
TRBV7-9,TRBJ1-1,CASSLVDGDTEAFF
TRBV28,TRBJ2-5,CASSFRAGRETQYF
TRBV7-6,TRBJ1-6,CASSRQGFNSPLHF
TRBV14,TRBJ2-1,CASSIQGFNEQFF
TRBV29-1,TRBJ2-7,CSATPLGSSYEQYF
TRBV4-3,TRBJ2-5,CASSQDRDSPQETQYF
TRBV29-1,TRBJ2-7,CSVRESQGSYEQYF
TRBV18,TRBJ2-2,CASSPPDRAGELFF
TRBV3-1,TRBJ1-1,CASSNPDGLNTEAFF
TRBV25-1,TRBJ2-2,CASRWSSNTGELFF
TRBV25-1,TRBJ1-4,CASSEYVWTNEKLFF
TRBV11-3,TRBJ2-7,CASSSNFGLARGEQYF
TRBV6-5,TRBJ1-1,CASSYRQENTEAFF
TRBV29-1,TRBJ2-5,CSVDPQGAETQYF
TRBV29-1,TRBJ2-1,CSADTGTGEYNEQFF
TRBV30,TRBJ1-4,CAWSEGVGREKLFF
TRBV7-2,TRBJ2-1,CASSFRGAYNEQFF
TRBV29-1,TRBJ2-5,CSVPTAYQETQYF
TRBV4-1,TRBJ2-7,CASSQARTSGSYEQYF
TRBV12-5,TRBJ2-1,CASGFGTGTYNEQFF
TRBV20-1,TRBJ2-2,CSARVWEANTGELFF
TRBV25-1,TRBJ2-3,CASSALAGATDTQYF
TRBV29-1,TRBJ2-7,CSVEDLINPYEQYF
TRBV6-1,TRBJ2-7,CASERVVSDITYEQYF
TRBV29-1,TRBJ2-7,CSALDTFSYEQYF
TRBV27,TRBJ2-7,CASSLSSETGFGYEQYF
TRBV7-8,TRBJ2-2,CASSSITSVNGELFF
TRBV6-2/TRBV6-3,TRBJ2-7,CASSPGTYYEQYF
TRBV11-2,TRBJ2-7,CASSLDPSVSYEQYF
TRBV4-2,TRBJ1-6,CASSQNERNLNSPLHF
TRBV5-6,TRBJ2-1,CASSLQGGLYNEQFF
TRBV28,TRBJ2-1,CASSFWGQGIDEQFF
TRBV29-1,TRBJ1-4,CSVVYYGANEKLFF
TRBV7-9,TRBJ2-7,CASSHRTSYEQYF
TRBV11-2,TRBJ2-5,CASNGLGYNEQYF
TRBV29-1,TRBJ2-5,CSVTPPEYGETQYF
TRBV5-5,TRBJ1-5,CASSLEAGNQPQHF
TRBV20-1,TRBJ1-1,CSAIIKGISTEAFF
TRBV14,TRBJ2-7,CASSQETRSSGYEQYF